These 12 T cell receptor beta chains share one sample of origin, sequenced in a study of T cell responses to AZD1222 COVID-19 vaccine. Method: immunoSEQ multiplex PCR; TCRdb's copy keeps in-frame clones and lacks some. Here the sample spans about 120,000 clones, roughly 91% being singletons. The starting material was peripheral blood, obtained 28 days after the second AZD1222 dose. These receptors all stem from an adult who received the AZD1222 COVID-19 vaccine.

The chain couples TRBV7-2 to TRBJ2-3; D might be TRBD1 (6 bases). Germline CDR1 reads SGHTA; CDR2 reads FQGNSA. Deletions cut 2 bases from V and 6 bases from J, with 6 bases between. The CDR3 has 12 residues. Written as DNA, the CDR3 is TGTGCCAGCAGCTTACAGGGGGATACGCAGTATTTT. This gives the protein CASSLQGDTQYF.

V and J are TRBV7-9 and TRBJ2-1, with 12 bases fitting TRBD2. Germline-derived CDR1 and CDR2 are SEHNR and FQNEAQ (reference sequence). This CDR3 comprises 17 residues. The V and J ends lost 3 bases and 0 bases, in that order; junction bases with no gene match: 3. CDR3 DNA: TGTGCCAGCAGCTTCGTGACTAGCGGGGGCTCCTACAATGAGCAGTTCTTC. This sequence encodes CASSFVTSGGSYNEQFF.

J is TRBJ1-1 and V is TRBV6-5, with TRBD1 matching 9 bases. Germline loops: CDR1 MNHEY, CDR2 SVGAGI. J lost 0 bases, V lost 6 bases, and 5 bases had no gene match. The CDR3 is 15 amino acids. CDR3 in DNA: TGTGCCAGCAGACAACAGGGGGCCTTGAACACTGAAGCTTTCTTT. This encodes CASRQQGALNTEAFF.

V gene TRBV5-6 combines with J gene TRBJ1-2; 11 nucleotides match TRBD1. The CDR3 length is 16 residues. J lost 7 bases, V lost 0 bases, and 8 bases had no gene match. Germline CDR1 is SGHDT and CDR2 is YYEEEE. The CDR3 is CASSLVGQGAQVGYTF. In nucleotides, the CDR3 is TGTGCCAGCAGCTTGGTTGGACAGGGGGCGCAAGTTGGCTACACCTTC.

The rearrangement uses TRBV11-3 and TRBJ2-1; D gene uncertain. Germline V gene lookup returns CDR1 SGHNT and CDR2 YENEEA. V lost 0 bases, J lost 6 bases, and 3 bases lay in between. CDR3 length equals 12 residues. The CDR3, as DNA: TGTGCCAGCAGCTTAGAGGGCAATGAGCAGTTCTTC. Protein sequence: CASSLEGNEQFF.

The rearrangement joins TRBV6-5 to TRBJ2-7; 9 bases fit TRBD2. The CDR3 runs 14 residues. Germline trimming cut 3 bases from V and 2 bases from J; bases unmatched to any gene: 2. The V gene's germline CDR1 is MNHEY and CDR2 SVGAGI. Here the CDR3 reads CASSYIAGAYEQYF. In DNA form, the CDR3 reads TGTGCCAGCAGTTATATAGCGGGGGCCTACGAGCAGTACTTC.

V and J are TRBV2 and TRBJ1-2; perhaps TRBD1 as D (5 bases). The germline V gene encodes CDR1 SNHLY and CDR2 FYNNEI. Deletions cut 4 bases from V and 0 bases from J, with 12 bases between. The CDR3 runs to 15 residues. CDR3 loop: CASSVRGSANYGYTF. CDR3 sequence (DNA): TGTGCCAGCAGTGTCCGGGGCTCAGCTAACTATGGCTACACCTTC. The variable domain in full, completed from reference TRBV2 and TRBJ1-2, reads EPEVTQTPSHQVTQMGQEVILRCVPISNHLYFYWYRQILGQKVEFLVSFYNNEISEKSEIFDDQFSVERPDGSNFTLKIRSTKLEDSAMYFCASSVRGSANYGYTFGSGTRLTVV.

The chain links TRBV11-2 to TRBJ1-3; a possible D gene is TRBD1 (6 bases). The CDR3 has 16 residues. Trimming pared 1 base from V and 4 bases from J, leaving 14 bases between. Looked up from germline, CDR1 is SGHAT and CDR2 is FQNNGV. The CDR3 region has the DNA TGTGCCAGCAGCTTAGCGGCAGGGGTTGGAGGAAACACCATATATTTT. Amino acids: CASSLAAGVGGNTIYF.

This sequence joins TRBV10-2 and TRBJ2-1, with D possibly matching TRBD2 (5 bases). Germline values: CDR1 WSHSY, CDR2 SAAADI. This CDR3 region has 13 residues. Trimming removed 5 bases from V and 9 bases from J, with 14 bases in between. CDR3 protein: CASSRTLDAEQFF. Written as DNA, the CDR3 is TGCGCCAGCAGTCGGACTCTGGACGCTGAGCAGTTCTTC.

The chain joins TRBV10-3 to TRBJ1-4, with 9 bases lining up with TRBD1. With V trimmed by 4 bases and J by 7 bases, 4 bases remained unmatched. This CDR3 has 14 residues. The germline V gene encodes CDR1 ENHRY and CDR2 SYGVKD. The CDR3 nucleotides are TGTGCCATCAGTGGGACAGGGGTTGGTGAAAAACTGTTTTTT. Protein sequence: CAISGTGVGEKLFF.

This clone has a single count. This rearrangement joins TRBV7-3 to TRBJ2-1; 10 nucleotides line up with TRBD1. V trimming: 2 bases; J trimming: 8 bases; junction bases outside the gene matches: 0. Germline V CDR1 and CDR2: SGHTA, FQGTGA. The CDR3 consists of 13 residues. CDR3 protein: CASSLGTGDEQFF. Written as DNA, the CDR3 is TGTGCCAGCAGCTTAGGGACAGGGGATGAGCAGTTCTTC.

The rearrangement uses TRBV5-6 and TRBJ2-2; the D is unclear. The germline V gene has CDR1 SGHDT and CDR2 YYEEEE. The CDR3 is made up of 17 amino acids. The V gene lost 3 bases and the J gene lost 7 bases, with 22 bases spanning the gap. CDR3 DNA sequence: TGTGCCAGCAGCTCGCTCCCCCTCTCAGTCGTTAACGGGGAGCTGTTTTTT. The encoded protein is CASSSLPLSVVNGELFF.